A single sample is the source of the 16 T cell receptor beta chains below, sequenced in a study of control samples from healthy donors and cancer patients. The repertoire was sequenced with immunoSEQ multiplex PCR; TCRdb's copy has only in-frame clones and lacks some. Among more than 100,000 clones listed, around nine tenths were seen once. The sequenced sample was PBMCs. Source of these receptors: a man in his fifties or sixties with lung cancer.

This chain joins TRBV14 and TRBJ2-3, with 7 positions matching TRBD1. Germline loops: CDR1 SGHDN, CDR2 FVKESK. This CDR3 is built from 16 residues. Unmatched junction bases numbered 9, after V lost 4 bases and J lost 2 bases. CDR3 sequence (DNA): TGTGCCAGCAGCCCCCCCCCGGACAGGACCACAGATACGCAGTATTTT. Translated, it gives CASSPPPDRTTDTQYF. The complete variable domain, with remaining parts taken from reference TRBV14 and TRBJ2-3, reads EAGVTQFPSHSVIEKGQTVTLRCDPISGHDNLYWYRRVMGKEIKFLLHFVKESKQDESGMPNNRFLAERTGGTYSTLKVQPAELEDSGVYFCASSPPPDRTTDTQYFGPGTRLTVL.

The V call is TRBV7-9, the J call TRBJ2-3; D is possibly TRBD1 (6 bases). The germline gives CDR1 SEHNR, CDR2 FQNEAQ (reference sequence). The CDR3 runs to 15 residues. V was cut by 3 bases and J by 2 bases, with 12 bases left in between. The CDR3 here is CASSLVAGDTDTQYF. CDR3 nucleotides: TGTGCCAGCAGCTTGGTGGCAGGGGACACAGATACGCAGTATTTT.

V and J are TRBV29-1 and TRBJ2-6; a possible D gene is TRBD1 (5 bases). V lost 6 bases and J 0 bases, leaving 15 bases between the germline ends. This CDR3 has 16 amino acids. The germline CDR1 and CDR2 sequences are SQVTM and ANQGSEA. The CDR3 here is CSVGPTVNSGANVLTF. The CDR3 DNA reads as TGCAGCGTCGGGCCGACAGTAAACTCTGGGGCCAACGTCCTGACTTTC.

The rearrangement joins TRBV19 to TRBJ1-2, with unresolved D. The CDR3 is 16 residues long. From germline, CDR1 is LNHDA and CDR2 SQIVND (reference sequence). Trimming left V 0 bases short and J 4 bases short, with 15 bases between. The CDR3: CASSIDTRPATYGYTF. The CDR3 DNA is TGTGCCAGTAGTATAGACACTCGTCCCGCCACCTATGGCTACACCTTC.

V usage is TRBV29-1 and J usage is TRBJ1-2, with unresolved D. Germline lookup yields CDR1 SQVTM and CDR2 ANQGSEA. This CDR3 is 10 amino acids long. V was cut by 3 bases and J by 8 bases, with 7 bases left in between. CDR3 DNA: TGCAGCGTTGAGGGCAAGGGCTACACCTTC. Its protein product is CSVEGKGYTF.

The chain links TRBV10-3 to TRBJ2-3, with D possibly called TRBD1 or TRBD2 (7 bases each). The CDR3 extends over 16 amino acids. Trimming cost V 0 bases and J 4 bases, with 14 bases left between them. The germline gives CDR1 ENHRY, CDR2 SYGVKD. This CDR3 reads CAISESAGGGSDTQYF. The CDR3 region has the DNA TGTGCCATCAGTGAGTCGGCAGGGGGAGGGTCAGATACGCAGTATTTT.

The rearrangement uses TRBV30 and TRBJ1-1; unclear D gene. Trimming left V 6 bases short and J 0 bases short, with 11 bases between. Looked up from germline, CDR1 is GTSNPN and CDR2 is SVGIG (reference sequence). The CDR3 sequence is 13 residues long. CDR3 sequence (DNA): TGTGCCTGCCGAAATCAGGTGAACACTGAAGCTTTCTTT. Its translation is CACRNQVNTEAFF.

V and J are TRBV7-2 and TRBJ1-1; D not resolved. The length of the CDR3 is 13 residues. Per the germline V gene, CDR1 is SGHTA and CDR2 is FQGNSA. The V end was cut by 1 base, the J end by 5 bases, with 8 bases between. CDR3 DNA sequence: TGTGCCAGCAGCTTAGTACCGCGAACTGAAGCTTTCTTT. Its protein product is CASSLVPRTEAFF.

The chain combines TRBV18 with TRBJ2-7; D is unresolved. Trimming removed 3 bases from V and 2 bases from J, with 11 bases in between. CDR1 and CDR2 from the germline V gene are KGHSH and LQKENI. This CDR3 has 14 residues. CDR3 bases: TGTGCCAGCTCACCGGGTTCCGGGCCCTACGAGCAGTACTTC. It encodes CASSPGSGPYEQYF. The full variable domain, rest sourced from reference TRBV18 and TRBJ2-7, is NAGVMQNPRHLVRRRGQEARLRCSPMKGHSHVYWYRQLPEEGLKFMVYLQKENIIDESGMPKERFSAEFPKEGPSILRIQQVVRGDSAAYFCASSPGSGPYEQYFGPGTRLTVT.

The chain is built from TRBV6-5 and TRBJ1-1; TRBD1 matches 9 bases. V trimming: 8 bases; J trimming: 1 base; junction bases outside the gene matches: 2. The length of the CDR3 is 13 residues. Per germline, CDR1 MNHEY and CDR2 SVGAGI. As DNA, the CDR3 is TGTGCCAGCCGACAGGGGGGGAACACTGAAGCTTTCTTT. It specifies CASRQGGNTEAFF.

The chain recombines TRBV6-6 with TRBJ1-2; D not resolved. This CDR3 comprises 11 residues. From germline, CDR1 is MNHNY and CDR2 SVGAGI (reference sequence). V was pared by 5 bases and J by 7 bases, with 8 bases between. The CDR3 loop reads CASSLSGGYTF. The CDR3 nucleotides read TGTGCCAGCAGTCTTAGTGGTGGCTACACCTTC.

The chain couples TRBV12-3 or TRBV12-4 to TRBJ1-5; no firm D call. The ends were cut back, 0 bases at V and 4 bases at J, with 4 bases in the middle. The CDR3 is 13 residues long. CDR3 residues: CASSLALNQPQHF. Here the CDR3 DNA reads TGTGCCAGCAGTTTAGCGCTTAATCAGCCCCAGCATTTT.

The V call is TRBV5-4, the J call TRBJ2-3; 13 bases are shared with TRBD2. Losses at the gene ends were 3 bases for V and 4 bases for J; bases not matched to a gene: 5. This CDR3 contains 16 residues. Germline V gene data show CDR1 as SGHNT and CDR2 as YYREEE (reference sequence). This CDR3 reads CASSWRLAGGPDTQYF. CDR3 DNA: TGTGCCAGCAGCTGGAGACTAGCGGGGGGCCCAGATACGCAGTATTTT. Based on the CDR3 plus reference TRBV5-4 and TRBJ2-3, the full variable domain is ETGVTQSPTHLIKTRGQQVTLRCSSQSGHNTVSWYQQALGQGPQFIFQYYREEENGRGNFPPRFSGLQFPNYSSELNVNALELDDSALYLCASSWRLAGGPDTQYFGPGTRLTVL.

This clone has only a few counts. The CDR3 loop is CASSLVAVTDTQYF. The CDR3 DNA sequence: TGTGCCAGCAGCTTAGTAGCAGTCACAGATACGCAGTATTTT. V and J are TRBV7-8 and TRBJ2-3; the D is unclear. The germline CDR1 and CDR2 sequences are SGHVS and FQNEAQ. This CDR3 comprises 14 residues. Trimming pared 1 base from V and 2 bases from J, leaving 7 bases between.

The rearrangement links TRBV4-1 to TRBJ2-3; D gene ambiguous. This CDR3 contains 14 residues. V gave up 4 bases and J gave up 7 bases, with 15 bases separating them. Germline CDR1 is MGHRA and CDR2 is YSYEKL. The CDR3 region is CASSLTTAPYTQYF. The CDR3 DNA reads TGCGCCAGCAGCCTCACCACTGCCCCTTATACGCAGTATTTT.

This chain connects TRBV5-1 to TRBJ1-3, with D possibly being TRBD1 (6 bases). In germline, CDR1 is SGHRS, CDR2 YFSETQ. The V end lost 0 bases, the J end lost 6 bases, and 10 bases lay between the germline ends. There are 14 residues in the CDR3. The chain's CDR3 is CASSLGGPSNTIYF. As DNA, the CDR3 is TGCGCCAGCAGCTTGGGGGGGCCTTCAAACACCATATATTTT.